This TCR beta chain comes out of a study of blood T cell repertoires in COVID-19. Study-level background: Samples representing acute and convalescent COVID-19 were sourced from the United States, Italy and Spain.

How the authors handled the data: Amplification of reference gene primers provided the estimated nucleated cell counts. Sequencing was performed with immunoSEQ multiplex PCR; in TCRdb, only in-frame clones are kept and a portion is missing. The V and J calls and clone size come from that table; D and trimming were worked out from the DNA. This table has about 80,000 clones, around 77% appearing once. The sample holds one count of this clone. From germline, CDR1 is KGHDR and CDR2 SFDVKD. CDR3 size: 17 residues. Trimming took 1 base from V and 2 from J, leaving 13 bases between them. Sequencing input: peripheral blood. This sequence originates from a man aged 65 to 79 with active or convalescent COVID-19. The chain carries TRBV24-1 and TRBJ2-2; perhaps TRBD2 as D (7 bases). The CDR3 spells CATSDFGGGVNTGELFF. The CDR3 bases are TGTGCCACCAGTGATTTTGGAGGGGGGGTAAACACCGGGGAGCTGTTTTTT.